Listed below are T cell receptor beta chains from one sample, sequenced in a study of cytomegalovirus exposure and HLA in healthy donors. The table came from immunoSEQ multiplex PCR; TCRdb's copy has only in-frame clones and leaves some out. Among about 190,000 clones listed, 75% to 90% were seen once. The sequencing input was PBMCs. The origin of the receptors is a man between 25 and 39 years old in good health and CMV-seronegative. Both conserved end residues are part of each CDR3. A D gene is named only where the DNA matches it firmly. Clone sizes are given selectively: once, few, many, or a class where the clone is expanded.

CASKGLAGGPTDTQYF | TGTGCCAGCAAAGGGCTAGCGGGAGGCCCCACAGATACGCAGTATTTT | NA | TRBJ2-3 | TRBV28 | TRBD2
CASSQDRGPDTQYF | TGTGCCAGCAGCCAAGACAGGGGCCCAGATACGCAGTATTTT | NA | TRBJ2-3 | TRBV9 | TRBD1
CASSHPPTGGRGNTIYF | TGTGCTAGCAGCCACCCACCGACAGGGGGCCGTGGAAACACCATATATTTT | NA | TRBJ1-3 | TRBV7-7 | TRBD1
CASSRDFGGLYEQYF | TGCGCCAGCAGCCGGGACTTCGGGGGTCTTTACGAGCAGTACTTC | NA | TRBJ2-7 | TRBV4-3 | NA
CASSFAGGYTGELFF | TGTGCCAGCAGCTTCGCGGGGGGGTACACCGGGGAGCTGTTTTTT | NA | TRBJ2-2 | TRBV7-2 | TRBD2
CASSLSDISNQPQHF | TGTGCCAGCAGTTTATCGGACATTAGCAATCAGCCCCAGCATTTT | NA | TRBJ1-5 | TRBV28 | NA
CASSQDIVLTGELFF | TGCGCCAGCAGCCAAGACATAGTCCTAACCGGGGAGCTGTTTTTT | NA | TRBJ2-2 | TRBV4-1 | NA
CASSVDSNYGYTF | TGTGCCAGCAGTGTCGACAGTAACTATGGCTACACCTTC | NA | TRBJ1-2 | TRBV2 | NA
CASSPEAGYNPRYTF | TGTGCCAGCAGCCCCGAAGCGGGATACAATCCAAGGTACACCTTC | NA | TRBJ1-2 | TRBV7-2 | NA
CASSPTAGGGPTDTQYF | TGTGCCAGCTCACCTACCGCGGGGGGAGGCCCCACAGATACGCAGTATTTT | NA | TRBJ2-3 | TRBV18 | TRBD2
CASSVTGTGGGNTIYF | TGTGCCAGCAGTGTCACCGGGACAGGGGGAGGAAACACCATATATTTT | once | TRBJ1-3 | TRBV2 | TRBD1
CASSSRTDSAFF | TGTGCCAGCTCATCGCGGACAGACTCAGCTTTCTTT | NA | TRBJ1-1 | TRBV18 | NA
CASSLAGGRGYEQYF | TGTGCCAGCAGCTTAGCCGGGGGAAGGGGTTACGAGCAGTACTTC | NA | TRBJ2-7 | TRBV7-2 | NA
CASSYIRGTIISPLHF | TGTGCCAGCAGTTATATAAGGGGGACAATAATTTCACCCCTCCACTTT | NA | TRBJ1-6 | TRBV6-5 | NA
CASSLFGTSGRVEQFF | TGTGCCAGCAGCTTGTTCGGGACTAGCGGGAGGGTTGAGCAGTTCTTC | NA | TRBJ2-1 | TRBV5-4 | TRBD2
CASSLSGLSNQPQHF | TGTGCCAGCAGTTTGTCAGGGCTGAGCAATCAGCCCCAGCATTTT | NA | TRBJ1-5 | TRBV27 | NA
CAWSVQRGGELFF | TGTGCCTGGAGTGTACAACGGGGGGGGGAGCTGTTTTTT | NA | TRBJ2-2 | TRBV30 | NA
CASGTGGGNGYTF | TGTGCCTCCGGGACAGGGGGCGGCAATGGCTACACCTTC | NA | TRBJ1-2 | TRBV19 | TRBD1
CASSDYNRDEQYF | TGTGCCAGCAGTGATTACAACAGGGACGAGCAGTACTTC | NA | TRBJ2-7 | TRBV6-1 | NA
CASSINRQQNTEAFF | TGTGCCAGCAGCATAAATCGACAGCAGAACACTGAAGCTTTCTTT | NA | TRBJ1-1 | TRBV5-5 | NA
CASSTTSGGAGEQYF | TGCGCCAGCAGCACGACTAGCGGGGGGGCCGGCGAGCAGTACTTC | NA | TRBJ2-7 | TRBV5-1 | TRBD2
CASSLGGQQETQYF | TGTGCCAGCAGCTTGGGGGGACAGCAAGAGACCCAGTACTTC | NA | TRBJ2-5 | TRBV5-6 | TRBD1